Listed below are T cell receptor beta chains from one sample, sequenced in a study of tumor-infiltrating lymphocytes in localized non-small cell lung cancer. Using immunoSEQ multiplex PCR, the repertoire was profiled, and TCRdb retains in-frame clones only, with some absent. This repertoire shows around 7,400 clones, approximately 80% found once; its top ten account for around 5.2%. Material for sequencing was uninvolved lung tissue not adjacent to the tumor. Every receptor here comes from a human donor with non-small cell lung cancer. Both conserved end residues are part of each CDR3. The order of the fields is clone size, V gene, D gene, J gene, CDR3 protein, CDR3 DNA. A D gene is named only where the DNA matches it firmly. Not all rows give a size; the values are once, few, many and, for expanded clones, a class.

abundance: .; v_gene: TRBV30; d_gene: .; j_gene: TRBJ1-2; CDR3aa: CAWVPPRWRGRNYGYTF; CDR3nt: TGTGCCTGGGTTCCCCCCCGTTGGCGGGGAAGAAACTATGGCTACACCTTC
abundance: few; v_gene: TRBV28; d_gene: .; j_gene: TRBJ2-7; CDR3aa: CASSLGIGPYEQYF; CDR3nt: TGTGCCAGCAGTTTAGGAATCGGGCCTTACGAGCAGTACTTC
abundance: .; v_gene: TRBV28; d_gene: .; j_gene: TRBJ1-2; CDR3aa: CASTPGGNYGYTF; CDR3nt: TGTGCCAGCACCCCTGGGGGTAACTATGGCTACACCTTC
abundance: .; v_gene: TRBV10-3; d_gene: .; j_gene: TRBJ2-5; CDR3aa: CAISESLRETQYF; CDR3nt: TGTGCCATCAGTGAGAGTTTACGAGAGACCCAGTACTTC
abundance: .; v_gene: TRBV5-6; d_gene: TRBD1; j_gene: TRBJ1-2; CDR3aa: CASHYPHDRAGGYTF; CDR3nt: TGTGCCAGCCACTATCCTCACGACAGGGCTGGTGGCTACACCTTC
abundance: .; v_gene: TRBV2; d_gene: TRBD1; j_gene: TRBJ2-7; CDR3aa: CASGKGTGGAYYEQYF; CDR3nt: TGTGCCAGCGGTAAAGGGACAGGGGGCGCGTACTACGAGCAGTACTTC
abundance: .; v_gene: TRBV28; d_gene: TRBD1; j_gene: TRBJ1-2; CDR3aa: CASSLTSGGVDGYTF; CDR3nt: TGTGCCAGCAGTTTGACCTCAGGGGGCGTTGATGGCTACACCTTC
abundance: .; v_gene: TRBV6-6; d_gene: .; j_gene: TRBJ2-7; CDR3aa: CASKDIRTYEQYF; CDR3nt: TGTGCCAGCAAGGACATAAGGACCTACGAGCAGTACTTC
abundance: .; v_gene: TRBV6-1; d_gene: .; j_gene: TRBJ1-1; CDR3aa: CASSEAGLGVTEAFF; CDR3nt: TGTGCCAGCAGTGAAGCTGGTCTTGGAGTTACTGAAGCTTTCTTT
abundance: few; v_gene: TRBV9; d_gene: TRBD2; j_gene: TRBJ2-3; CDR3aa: CASSVRPGLAPYF; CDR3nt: TGTGCCAGCAGCGTGCGTCCGGGACTAGCTCCGTATTTT